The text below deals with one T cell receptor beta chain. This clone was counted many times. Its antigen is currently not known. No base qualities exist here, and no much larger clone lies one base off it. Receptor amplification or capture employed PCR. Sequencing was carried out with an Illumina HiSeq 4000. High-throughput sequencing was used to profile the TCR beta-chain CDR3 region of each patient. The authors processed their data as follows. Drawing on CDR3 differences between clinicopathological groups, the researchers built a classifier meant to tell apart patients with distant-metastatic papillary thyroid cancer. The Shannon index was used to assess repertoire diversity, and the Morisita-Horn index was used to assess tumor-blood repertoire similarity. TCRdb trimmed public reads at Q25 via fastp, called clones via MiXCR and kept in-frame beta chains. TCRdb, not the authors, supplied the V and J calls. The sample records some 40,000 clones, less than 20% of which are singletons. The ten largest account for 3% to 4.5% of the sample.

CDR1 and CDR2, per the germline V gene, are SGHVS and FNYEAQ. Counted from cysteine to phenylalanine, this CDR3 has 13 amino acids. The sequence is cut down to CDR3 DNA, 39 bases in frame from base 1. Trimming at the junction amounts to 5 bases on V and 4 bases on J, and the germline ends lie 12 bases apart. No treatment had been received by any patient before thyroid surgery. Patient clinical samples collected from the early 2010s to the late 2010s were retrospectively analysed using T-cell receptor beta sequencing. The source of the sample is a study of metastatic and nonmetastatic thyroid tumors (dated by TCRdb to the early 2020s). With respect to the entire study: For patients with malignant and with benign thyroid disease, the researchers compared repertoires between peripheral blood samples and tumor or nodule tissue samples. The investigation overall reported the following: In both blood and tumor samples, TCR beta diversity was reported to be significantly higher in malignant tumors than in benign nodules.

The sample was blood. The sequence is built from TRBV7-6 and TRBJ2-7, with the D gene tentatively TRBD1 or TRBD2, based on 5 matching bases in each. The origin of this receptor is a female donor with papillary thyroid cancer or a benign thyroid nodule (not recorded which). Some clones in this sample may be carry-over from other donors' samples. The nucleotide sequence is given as TGTGCCAGCAGCCCGGGACCGAATTACGAGCAGTACTTC. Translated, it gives CASSPGPNYEQYF.